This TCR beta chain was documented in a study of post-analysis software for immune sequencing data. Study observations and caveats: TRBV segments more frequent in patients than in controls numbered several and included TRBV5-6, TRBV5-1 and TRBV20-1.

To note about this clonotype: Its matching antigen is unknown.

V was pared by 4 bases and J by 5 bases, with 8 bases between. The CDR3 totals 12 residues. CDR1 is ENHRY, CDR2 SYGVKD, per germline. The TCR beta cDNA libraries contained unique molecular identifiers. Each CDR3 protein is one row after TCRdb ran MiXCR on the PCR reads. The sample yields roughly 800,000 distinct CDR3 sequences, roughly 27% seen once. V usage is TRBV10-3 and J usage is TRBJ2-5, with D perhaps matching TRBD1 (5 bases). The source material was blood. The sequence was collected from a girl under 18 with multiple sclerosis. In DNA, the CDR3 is TGTGCCATCAGTGCCCAGGGTGAGACCCAGTACTTC. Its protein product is CAISAQGETQYF.